These 24 T cell receptor beta chains were all obtained from the same sample, sequenced in a study of blood T cell repertoires in COVID-19 (TCRdb year 2020). Library preparation used the immunoSEQ multiplex PCR assay. The source is immuneACCESS, and TCRdb retained only in-frame sequences with V and J called. Part of the clones is not carried over; for the studies checked, unresolved V genes explain less than half of this, and the remainder is unexplained. This sample is represented by some 76,000 clones; less than 90% of them were singletons. The ten largest clones capture around a sixth of the sample. The source material was peripheral blood. The receptor set was obtained from an elderly man in a cohort sampled during active COVID-19.

This chain links TRBV20-1 with TRBJ2-5; 10 bases fit TRBD2. This CDR3 region has 14 residues. Germline V gene sequence: CDR1 DFQATT, CDR2 SNEGSKA (reference sequence). V shed 6 bases and J 3 bases; nucleotides not matched to a gene: 7. CDR3 sequence (DNA): TGCAGTGCGAGTAGGACTAGCGGAAAAGAGACCCAGTACTTC. It yields the protein CSASRTSGKETQYF.

The chain is built from TRBV4-2 and TRBJ2-3; 11 positions agree with TRBD2. There are 18 residues in the CDR3. Germline lookup yields CDR1 LGHNA and CDR2 YNFKEQ. V dropped 0 bases and J dropped 0; count of bases not matched to a gene: 5. CDR3 DNA sequence: TGTGCCAGCAGCCAAGATGGGCTAGCGGGGGGAAGCACAGATACGCAGTATTTT. This translates into CASSQDGLAGGSTDTQYF.

This clone was seen a few times. This chain joins TRBV10-3 and TRBJ1-1; a weak D match, TRBD1 (5 bases). The germline V and J ends were trimmed by 4 bases and 1 base, with 10 bases remaining between them. Germline values: CDR1 ENHRY, CDR2 SYGVKD. The CDR3 is made up of 14 amino acids. The CDR3 nucleotides are TGTGCCATCAGTGTCAGGGCCAAGAACACTGAAGCTTTCTTT. It translates to CAISVRAKNTEAFF.

This rearrangement joins TRBV5-5 to TRBJ1-4, with no clear D. V lost 4 bases to trimming and J lost 8 bases, with 9 bases between them. The CDR3 loop spans 12 amino acids. The germline V gene encodes CDR1 SGHKS and CDR2 YYEKEE (reference sequence). The DNA of the CDR3 is TGTGCCAGCAGCAAAGTCGAGGAAAAACTGTTTTTT. Its protein product is CASSKVEEKLFF.

J is TRBJ2-3 and V is TRBV7-9; 9 bases agree with TRBD2. CDR1 is SEHNR, CDR2 FQNEAQ, per germline (reference sequence). There are 18 residues in the CDR3. V lost 3 bases to trimming and J lost 1 base; unmatched junction nucleotides: 11. The CDR3 here is CASSFGGGGVKGTDTQYF. CDR3 in DNA: TGTGCCAGCAGCTTCGGCGGCGGGGGGGTTAAGGGCACAGATACGCAGTATTTT.

The gene calls are TRBV5-1 and TRBJ2-1, with D unresolved. V lost 5 bases to trimming and J lost 5 bases, with 20 bases between them. This CDR3 has 16 residues. Germline lookup yields CDR1 SGHRS and CDR2 YFSETQ. CDR3 sequence (DNA): TGCGCCAGCAGTCCTAGGCCGCAGACCGATAACAATGAGCAGTTCTTC. Its translation is CASSPRPQTDNNEQFF. Full variable domain (missing parts from reference TRBV5-1 and TRBJ2-1): KAGVTQTPRYLIKTRGQQVTLSCSPISGHRSVSWYQQTPGQGLQFLFEYFSETQRNKGNFPGRFSGRQFSNSRSEMNVSTLELGDSALYLCASSPRPQTDNNEQFFGPGTRLTVL.

The chain couples TRBV28 to TRBJ1-2, with 10 bases that match TRBD1. CDR1 MDHEN and CDR2 SYDVKM come from the germline V gene. V shed 5 bases and J 2 bases; nucleotides not matched to a gene: 5. This CDR3 is 15 amino acids long. CDR3 DNA sequence: TGTGCCAGCAGTCCCCCGGGACAGGGGAACTATGGCTACACCTTC. This codes for CASSPPGQGNYGYTF.

The chain is built from TRBV2 and TRBJ2-5; TRBD1 matches 7 bases. V was clipped by 8 bases and J by 5 bases; unmatched bases: 17. CDR3 length equals 16 residues. From germline, CDR1 is SNHLY and CDR2 FYNNEI. CDR3 nucleotide sequence: TGTGCCAGCCACTTGGTCGGGACAGCCCTTATGGAGACCCAGTACTTC. It encodes CASHLVGTALMETQYF.

This clone was found once. Other nucleotide sequences in the sample specify the same CDR3. This chain joins TRBV12-3 or TRBV12-4 and TRBJ1-3; D is unresolved. V lost 3 bases and J lost 4, with 4 bases in between. The CDR3 is 12 residues long. The CDR3 region is CASSFSGNTIYF. CDR3 bases: TGTGCCAGCAGTTTCTCGGGAAACACCATATATTTT.

DNA of the CDR3: TGCGCCAGCAGCCCCGAAGCTAGCGGGGCGAACACCGGGGAGCTGTTTTTT. Amino acids: CASSPEASGANTGELFF. The chain is built from TRBV5-1 and TRBJ2-2; the match to TRBD2 covers 9 bases. The germline V gene has CDR1 SGHRS and CDR2 YFSETQ. V lost 4 bases, J lost 0 bases, and 7 bases stayed unmatched. This CDR3 region has 17 residues.

This chain links TRBV7-9 with TRBJ1-2; 10 positions agree with TRBD1. This CDR3 region has 16 residues. Germline CDR1 is SEHNR and CDR2 is FQNEAQ (reference sequence). With V trimmed by 5 bases and J by 2 bases, 8 bases remained unmatched. CDR3: CASSPDRGLGNYGYTF. In nucleotides, the CDR3 is TGTGCCAGCAGCCCCGACAGGGGGCTGGGGAACTATGGCTACACCTTC.

The chain employs TRBV19 and TRBJ1-2, with D possibly TRBD1 on 5 matching bases. The CDR3 spans 15 residues. The germline gives CDR1 LNHDA, CDR2 SQIVND (reference sequence). V shed 3 bases and J shed 8 bases, with 19 bases lying between them. This CDR3 is CASSIGGTAERGYTF. As DNA, the CDR3 is TGTGCCAGTAGTATTGGGGGGACGGCGGAGAGGGGCTACACCTTC.

The V and J genes are TRBV5-1 and TRBJ1-3, with a tentative D call TRBD1 (6 bases). Germline CDR1 and CDR2: SGHRS and YFSETQ. Deletions cut 4 bases from V and 2 bases from J, with 19 bases between. The CDR3 covers 17 residues. CDR3 residues: CASSLTETGIPGNTIYF. CDR3 nucleotide sequence: TGCGCCAGCAGCCTAACCGAAACAGGGATCCCTGGAAACACCATATATTTT.

This chain links TRBV28 with TRBJ1-6; no clear D gene. The CDR3 consists of 12 residues. Germline V gene lookup returns CDR1 MDHEN and CDR2 SYDVKM. V lost 8 bases and J lost 12, with 14 bases in between. The CDR3 spells CASETPPQPLHF. The CDR3 DNA is TGTGCCAGCGAAACCCCCCCACAACCCCTCCACTTT.

This clone appeared a few times. The chain combines TRBV11-2 with TRBJ1-2; D remains unclear. Trimming left V 2 bases short and J 8 bases short, with 24 bases between. The CDR3 extends over 17 amino acids. CDR1 is SGHAT and CDR2 is FQNNGV in the germline V gene. Written as DNA, the CDR3 is TGTGCCAGCAGCTTAAACCGTCCGGGCTCTCTTGAGGGAGGCTACACCTTC. Protein product: CASSLNRPGSLEGGYTF.

This clone has just one count. The genes are TRBV5-1 and TRBJ2-1, with TRBD1 matching 7 bases. The junction had 2 bases not matched to a gene; V was cut back by 4 bases and J by 7 bases. Germline loops: CDR1 SGHRS, CDR2 YFSETQ. The CDR3 is 12 residues long. The DNA for the CDR3 is TGCGCCAGCAGCGAACAGGGGAATGAGCAGTTCTTC. This gives the protein CASSEQGNEQFF.

V is TRBV28 and J is TRBJ2-7; a weak D match, TRBD1 (5 bases). Trimming took off 3 bases at V and 2 bases at J, with 11 bases between the two ends. Germline CDR1 is MDHEN and CDR2 is SYDVKM. The CDR3 is made up of 14 amino acids. CDR3 protein: CASSFGAAAYEQYV. The CDR3 DNA is TGTGCCAGCAGTTTTGGGGCAGCAGCCTACGAGCAGTACGTC.

This clone occurred a few times. The chain recombines TRBV3-1 (or the pseudogene TRBV3-2) with TRBJ2-3; maybe TRBD2 (5 bases). Per the germline V gene, CDR1 is LGHDT and CDR2 is YNNKEL (reference sequence). Trimming took off 2 bases at V and 4 bases at J, with 10 bases between the two ends. This CDR3 has 14 residues. CDR3 sequence: CASSQSAEADTQYF. The CDR3 nucleotides read TGTGCCAGCAGCCAATCGGCGGAGGCAGATACGCAGTATTTT.

The V call is TRBV19, the J call TRBJ2-2, with TRBD1 identical over 11 bases. V trimming: 5 bases; J trimming: 4 bases; junction bases outside the gene matches: 9. The CDR3 extends over 17 amino acids. Germline V lookup: CDR1 LNHDA, CDR2 SQIVND (reference sequence). The CDR3 sequence is CASSDPGTGGFTGELFF. As DNA, the CDR3 is TGTGCCAGTAGTGACCCTGGGACAGGGGGTTTCACCGGGGAGCTGTTTTTT. The entire variable domain, with the rest obtained from reference TRBV19 and TRBJ2-2, is as follows: DGGITQSPKYLFRKEGQNVTLSCEQNLNHDAMYWYRQDPGQGLRLIYYSQIVNDFQKGDIAEGYSVSREKKESFPLTVTSAQKNPTAFYLCASSDPGTGGFTGELFFGEGSRLTVL.

The chain couples TRBV5-4 to TRBJ1-6; 8 positions agree with TRBD1. Germline trimming cut 3 bases from V and 9 bases from J; bases unmatched to any gene: 5. The CDR3 consists of 14 residues. Germline V gene data show CDR1 as SGHNT and CDR2 as YYREEE (reference sequence). CDR3 in amino acids: CASSSRTGRSPLHF. CDR3 DNA: TGTGCCAGCAGCTCTCGGACAGGGCGTTCACCCCTCCACTTT.

The chain employs TRBV4-2 and TRBJ1-3; 8 bases match TRBD1. The CDR3 spans 17 residues. With 2 bases clipped from V and 2 bases from J, the junction kept 8 bases outside the gene matches. Looked up from germline, CDR1 is LGHNA and CDR2 is YNFKEQ. The CDR3 loop is CASSQTTGQGPGNTIYF. As DNA, the CDR3 is TGTGCCAGCAGCCAAACTACTGGACAGGGCCCTGGAAACACCATATATTTT.

The chain has TRBV6-5 and TRBJ2-7; 11 nucleotides match TRBD2. The germline gives CDR1 MNHEY, CDR2 SVGAGI. There are 15 residues in the CDR3. The V segment lost 4 bases and the J segment 2 bases; nucleotides outside the gene matches: 4. The CDR3 coding sequence is TGTGCCAGCAGTTCTAGCGGGGGGTCCCCCTACGAGCAGTACTTC. Protein sequence: CASSSSGGSPYEQYF.

The rearrangement links TRBV18 to TRBJ1-1, with D perhaps TRBD1 (5 bases). CDR3 length equals 13 residues. The V end was cut by 6 bases, the J end by 1 base, with 9 bases between. Germline lookup yields CDR1 KGHSH and CDR2 LQKENI. The CDR3 region has the DNA TGTGCCAGCTCGACACAGGAGAACACTGAAGCTTTCTTT. Its translation is CASSTQENTEAFF.

J is TRBJ1-2 and V is TRBV5-6; 8 positions agree with TRBD1. The CDR3 covers 14 residues. Losses at the gene ends were 4 bases for V and 6 bases for J; bases not matched to a gene: 8. The germline CDR1 and CDR2 sequences are SGHDT and YYEEEE. CDR3 protein: CASSQADRENGYTF. CDR3 coding DNA: TGTGCCAGCAGCCAGGCGGACAGGGAGAATGGCTACACCTTC.